Following are 20 T cell receptor beta chains from one sample sequenced in a study of blood T cell repertoires in COVID-19. Libraries were prepared by immunoSEQ multiplex PCR; TCRdb keeps only in-frame clonotypes and omits some of them. In the table there are 90,000 to 100,000 clones, around nine tenths of which are singletons. Sequencing input: peripheral blood. Receptors were obtained from a middle-aged man with acute or convalescent COVID-19.

The chain recombines TRBV7-9 with TRBJ2-1; 7 bases map to TRBD2. Per germline, CDR1 SEHNR and CDR2 FQNEAQ (reference sequence). The CDR3 consists of 17 residues. The J segment lost 3 bases and the V segment lost 4 bases, leaving 12 bases of the junction unmatched. DNA of the CDR3: TGTGCCAGCAGCTCGGGGACTACCAATAAAGGCTACAATGAGCAGTTCTTC. Amino acid sequence: CASSSGTTNKGYNEQFF. The full variable domain, with the rest looked up from reference TRBV7-9 and TRBJ2-1, is DTGVSQNPRHKITKRGQNVTFRCDPISEHNRLYWYRQTLGQGPEFLTYFQNEAQLEKSRLLSDRFSAERPKGSFSTLEIQRTEQGDSAMYLCASSSGTTNKGYNEQFFGPGTRLTVL.

This chain links TRBV7-9 with TRBJ2-1, with 9 bases lining up with TRBD2. The CDR3 length is 15 residues. J gave up 9 bases and V 2 bases, and 8 bases lay outside the gene matches. CDR1 is SEHNR and CDR2 is FQNEAQ in the germline V gene (reference sequence). DNA for the CDR3: TGTGCCAGCAGCTTAATGTCTAGCGGGACAAGTGAGCAGTTCTTC. Translation gives CASSLMSSGTSEQFF.

This sequence joins TRBV5-1 and TRBJ2-7; 12 positions match TRBD1. Per the germline V gene, CDR1 is SGHRS and CDR2 is YFSETQ. The V segment lost 4 bases and the J segment 1 base; nucleotides outside the gene matches: 15. The CDR3 length is 19 residues. As DNA, the CDR3 is TGCGCCAGCAGCCCCCCCGGGACAGGGGGCCAATCCTTTTCCTACGAGCAGTACTTC. Protein: CASSPPGTGGQSFSYEQYF. The whole variable domain, filled in from reference TRBV5-1 and TRBJ2-7, reads KAGVTQTPRYLIKTRGQQVTLSCSPISGHRSVSWYQQTPGQGLQFLFEYFSETQRNKGNFPGRFSGRQFSNSRSEMNVSTLELGDSALYLCASSPPGTGGQSFSYEQYFGPGTRLTVT.

The chain joins TRBV4-1 to TRBJ2-3; tentative D call: TRBD2 (6 bases). The V end was cut by 0 bases, the J end by 3 bases, with 19 bases between. From germline, CDR1 is MGHRA and CDR2 YSYEKL. The CDR3 covers 18 residues. The CDR3 nucleotides read TGCGCCAGCAGCCAAGAGGACGGGGACGGGAGATCAACAGATACGCAGTATTTT. The encoded protein is CASSQEDGDGRSTDTQYF.

V gene TRBV11-2 combines with J gene TRBJ1-2, with TRBD1 identical over 7 bases. V lost 5 bases and J lost 0; bases outside the gene matches: 6. The CDR3 length is 15 residues. In germline, CDR1 is SGHAT, CDR2 FQNNGV. The CDR3 region has the DNA TGTGCCAGCAGCCAGGGGGACAGCTCTAACTATGGCTACACCTTC. Translated: CASSQGDSSNYGYTF. Filled out from reference TRBV11-2 and TRBJ1-2, the complete variable domain reads EAGVAQSPRYKIIEKRQSVAFWCNPISGHATLYWYQQILGQGPKLLIQFQNNGVVDDSQLPKDRFSAERLKGVDSTLKIQPAKLEDSAVYLCASSQGDSSNYGYTFGSGTRLTVV.

This sequence joins TRBV3-1 (or the pseudogene TRBV3-2) and TRBJ2-5; TRBD2 might be the D (5 bases). CDR1 is LGHDT and CDR2 is YNNKEL in the germline V gene (reference sequence). Trimming took off 4 bases at V and 2 bases at J, with 8 bases between the two ends. The CDR3 consists of 13 residues. The CDR3 spells CASSPGLQETQYF. CDR3 DNA sequence: TGTGCCAGCAGCCCCGGACTTCAAGAGACCCAGTACTTC.

This rearrangement joins TRBV10-3 to TRBJ1-5, with 10 bases identical to TRBD1. Germline values: CDR1 ENHRY, CDR2 SYGVKD. The CDR3 has 16 amino acids. J lost 5 bases, V lost 4 bases, and 8 bases had no gene match. CDR3 sequence: CAISGDRGGLHQPQHF. DNA of the CDR3: TGTGCCATCAGTGGGGACAGGGGCGGGTTGCATCAGCCCCAGCATTTT.

The chain carries TRBV28 and TRBJ1-5; TRBD1 matches 8 bases. This CDR3 has 15 residues. Germline CDR1 and CDR2: MDHEN and SYDVKM. V dropped 9 bases and J dropped 7; count of bases not matched to a gene: 14. CDR3 DNA: TGTGCCAGTGTTCCGGGACAGGAGGTTAGGCAGCCCCAGCATTTT. This gives the protein CASVPGQEVRQPQHF.

This clone has a single count. V and J are TRBV30 and TRBJ2-1; the D gene is possibly TRBD1 (7 bases). Trimming removed 3 bases at V and 1 base at J, with 16 bases between. The CDR3 has 16 residues. Looked up from germline, CDR1 is GTSNPN and CDR2 is SVGIG (reference sequence). CDR3 amino acids: CAWRKGGGLSYNEQFF. The DNA of the CDR3 is TGTGCCTGGAGGAAAGGAGGGGGCTTATCCTACAATGAGCAGTTCTTC.

The chain employs TRBV10-1 and TRBJ2-2, with 8 bases matching TRBD2. The CDR3 has 14 residues. The trim removed 4 bases at V and 4 bases at J, leaving 2 bases unmatched. Looked up from germline, CDR1 is WNHNN and CDR2 is SYGVQD (reference sequence). The CDR3 sequence is CASSVGGGTGELFF. The CDR3 nucleotides read TGCGCCAGCAGTGTCGGGGGGGGCACCGGGGAGCTGTTTTTT.

The chain links TRBV5-1 to TRBJ2-5; D might be TRBD1 (5 bases). V dropped 2 bases and J dropped 4 bases, with 12 bases sitting between them. This CDR3 contains 14 residues. Germline CDR1 and CDR2: SGHRS and YFSETQ. The CDR3 loop reads CASSFNVQGETQYF. The CDR3 nucleotides are TGCGCCAGCAGCTTCAACGTTCAGGGAGAGACCCAGTACTTC.

The chain combines TRBV7-9 with TRBJ2-7, with a weak D call TRBD1 (5 bases). Deletions cut 5 bases from V and 4 bases from J, with 12 bases between. Germline CDR1 SEHNR, CDR2 FQNEAQ (reference sequence). This CDR3 contains 13 residues. The DNA of the CDR3 is TGTGCCAGCAGCCCGCCGACAGTTTACGAGCAGTACTTC. It translates to CASSPPTVYEQYF.

In its sample, this clone was seen once. The V and J genes are TRBV9 and TRBJ2-7; 9 positions match TRBD1. Trimming cost V 7 bases and J 2 bases; bases outside gene matches: 7. This CDR3 has 14 residues. The germline V gene encodes CDR1 SGDLS and CDR2 YYNGEE. CDR3 bases: TGTGCCAGCTCCAGGACAGGGGCCCCCTACGAGCAGTACTTC. Its translation is CASSRTGAPYEQYF.

This clone appeared a single time. This chain joins TRBV9 and TRBJ2-3; TRBD2 agrees at 8 bases. The CDR3 covers 15 residues. Per germline, CDR1 SGDLS and CDR2 YYNGEE. The junction had 4 bases not matched to a gene; V was cut back by 4 bases and J by 0 bases. In nucleotides, the CDR3 is TGTGCCAGCAGCAAACGGGGGGGAAGCACAGATACGCAGTATTTT. Protein product: CASSKRGGSTDTQYF.

The chain employs TRBV19 and TRBJ2-4; 8 bases match TRBD2. The germline V gene has CDR1 LNHDA and CDR2 SQIVND (reference sequence). V dropped 2 bases and J dropped 6; count of bases not matched to a gene: 6. The CDR3 is made up of 15 amino acids. The CDR3 nucleotides are TGTGCCAGTAGTATAAACACGGGAGGGAGAAACATTCAGTACTTC. It translates to CASSINTGGRNIQYF.

The chain has TRBV29-1 and TRBJ2-2; 11 nucleotides agree with TRBD2. From germline, CDR1 is SQVTM and CDR2 ANQGSEA. V gave up 7 bases and J gave up 1 base; unmatched junction bases: 5. This CDR3 region has 15 residues. This chain's CDR3 is CSALLAGGNTGELFF. For the CDR3, the DNA is TGCAGCGCCCTTCTAGCGGGAGGGAACACCGGGGAGCTGTTTTTT.

The rearrangement uses TRBV5-1 and TRBJ1-1, with D unclear. Germline V gene lookup returns CDR1 SGHRS and CDR2 YFSETQ. Trimming took off 0 bases at V and 1 base at J, with 7 bases between the two ends. This CDR3 is built from 14 residues. CDR3 nucleotides: TGCGCCAGCAGCTTGGGCAGACAGAACACTGAAGCTTTCTTT. Its protein is CASSLGRQNTEAFF. The complete variable domain, with remaining parts taken from reference TRBV5-1 and TRBJ1-1, reads KAGVTQTPRYLIKTRGQQVTLSCSPISGHRSVSWYQQTPGQGLQFLFEYFSETQRNKGNFPGRFSGRQFSNSRSEMNVSTLELGDSALYLCASSLGRQNTEAFFGQGTRLTVV.

The chain links TRBV4-3 to TRBJ2-3; tentatively, D is TRBD2 (5 bases). The CDR3 is 14 amino acids. Between the trimmed V and J ends, which lost 1 base and 6 bases, there was a span of 11 bases. Germline V gene data show CDR1 as LGHNA and CDR2 as YSLEER. For the CDR3, the DNA is TGCGCCAGCAGCCAAGGTGGCACGGGGGATACGCAGTATTTT. Its protein is CASSQGGTGDTQYF.

This chain connects TRBV11-3 to TRBJ1-1, with D possibly TRBD1 on 5 matching bases. In germline, CDR1 is SGHNT, CDR2 YENEEA. The CDR3 consists of 13 residues. V lost 5 bases and J lost 5, with 12 bases in between. This CDR3 reads CASSLSRVTEAFF. In DNA, the CDR3 is TGTGCCAGCAGCCTTAGCAGGGTTACTGAAGCTTTCTTT.

This rearrangement joins TRBV6-4 to TRBJ2-3; D perhaps matches TRBD2 (5 bases). V shed 4 bases and J shed 5 bases, with 7 bases lying between them. The CDR3 loop spans 12 amino acids. Germline V gene lookup returns CDR1 MRHNA and CDR2 SNTAGT. As DNA, the CDR3 is TGTGCCAGCAGTGGAGGAGGAGATACGCAGTATTTT. Translating gives CASSGGGDTQYF.